The following is a T cell receptor (beta chain) sequence with its context. Its specific antigen is unknown. There are no base qualities to consult, and no much larger clone falls within one base. The CDR3, cysteine through phenylalanine, is 17 amino acids long. Solely the CDR3 DNA is kept, with 51 bases framed from the first base. The germline V gene supplies CDR1 MDHEN and CDR2 SYDVKM. Clipping removes 5 bases from V and 5 bases from J, with 12 as the unmatched junction base count. The data stem from a study of shared clonotypes between healthy human individuals (dated by TCRdb to the early 2020s). For context, the study as a whole: The cohort comprised a couple of women and a few men aged 18 to 49 years. For each donor, CD4 naive and CD4 memory were each given three plates, CD8 naive was given two plates, and CD8 memory was given one plate. Blood TCR repertoires of about five healthy adults were deeply sequenced to estimate repertoire size and the extent of clonotype sharing between individuals. Libraries were prepared and TCR repertoires were sequenced by different laboratories using diverse techniques, in order to increase sequencing depth and limit assay-specific biases. Leukapheresis yielded between about 0.94 and 8.9 billion PBMCs per donor. Study-wide conclusions, independent of this receptor: Higher generation probabilities were observed for clonotypes shared by all four sorted-subset donors than for non-shared clonotypes. Because the study included only a small number of donors, the genetic and exposure-history diversity represented was limited. Rarefaction of sorted-subset datasets indicated incomplete sequencing despite the large sequencing depth. Across a handful of donors, approximately 5% of naive CD4, approximately 3.6% of naive CD8, under 2.5% of memory CD4, and under 0.45% of memory CD8 clonotypes were shared. Sampling was restricted to blood, and TCR repertoires in tissues likely differ from the TCR repertoires found in blood. Based on pairwise subsampling, the degree of clonotype sharing among donors was expected to be affected by sequencing depth. Estimated clonotype richness was generally larger for naive than for memory subsets.

The donors were healthy, HIV-negative adults with no recently reported acute infections or vaccinations. Every donor was a Caucasian adult living in Nashville, Tennessee, USA. CD4+ T cells were enriched by magnetic negative selection, after which naive cells were positively selected on CD45RA and the negative fraction was taken as the memory subset. Blood was collected by leukapheresis, and PBMCs were isolated by Ficoll-Histopaque density gradient centrifugation and then cryopreserved in liquid nitrogen vapor phase. Purity and quantity of every magnetically sorted T cell population were checked by analytical flow cytometry. Each sorted fraction had its genomic DNA isolated and then quantified by UV absorbance on a Nanodrop 2000c. Using the deep immunoSEQ assay, TCR CDR3 regions were amplified from genomic DNA by multiplex PCR. Extracted genomic DNA from each cell subset was spread evenly across all wells of several immunoSEQ 96-well plates, with each plate serving as a replicate. For sorted subsets, each replicate PCR was loaded with approximately 200 ng genomic DNA, equivalent to 25,000 to 35,000 T cell genomes. Purified libraries were measured with a Qubit 3.0 fluorometer, size-checked on a Bioanalyzer 2100, and measured again with the KAPA Library Quantification kit. Each immunoSEQ 96-well plate was sequenced on its own single-read 150-cycle Illumina NextSeq 550 flow cell. In the original analysis: Because the immunoSEQ output included only junctional sequences and no quality scores, the filtering could not be the same as the filtering used for full-length reads. To assign V/J genes and CDR3, sequences were annotated against IMGT germline references using PyIR, a Python wrapper for IgBLAST v1.9. Reads were removed for weak V/J assignments (E-value above 1e-6), missing CDR3, stop codons, out-of-frame junctions, or ambiguous translated residues. V3J clonotypes were defined as sequences sharing the same inferred V gene, J gene, and CDR3 amino acid sequence. Percentage overlap between repertoires was calculated by dividing the number of shared unique clonotypes by the size of the smaller repertoire. Repertoire richness was assessed with RTK rarefaction, the Chao1 estimator, and Recon v2.1 estimates of unobserved clonotypes. OLGA was used to compute generation probabilities for all TCRbeta clonotypes that the gDNA method yielded from a handful of donors. TCRdb stores this immuneACCESS table with in-frame sequences only. Part of the clones is absent; in the studies checked, under half of the shortfall reflects unresolved V genes, and no reason is known for the rest. Clone size and the V and J calls come from that table; the DNA yielded D and trimming. Counted in this sample were approximately 2.4 million clones; almost 96% of them appeared once. Clones ranked in the top ten supply over 0.1% of the sample.

The rearrangement joined TRBV28 to TRBJ2-2, and TRBD2 matches 9 of the central bases. Sequencing input: naive CD4+ T cells sorted from blood. The cell subset or site label on this specimen signifies: CD45RA+ positively selected. This clonotype originated in a man younger than 30 in good health. The sequence in DNA is TGTGCCAGCAGTCCCCCCGGCGGGGGGGCCAAAACCGGGGAGCTGTTTTTT. This translates into CASSPPGGGAKTGELFF. When the CDR3 is completed using the reference TRBV28 and TRBJ2-2 genes on either side, the full variable domain is DVKVTQSSRYLVKRTGEKVFLECVQDMDHENMFWYRQDPGLGLRLIYFSYDVKMKEKGDIPEGYSVSREKKERFSLILESASTNQTSMYLCASSPPGGGAKTGELFFGEGSRLTVL.